Listed below are T cell receptor beta chains from one sample, sequenced in a study of a mutant IDH1 vaccine in newly diagnosed glioma. The table came from immunoSEQ multiplex PCR; TCRdb's copy has only in-frame clones and leaves some out. There are just under 95,000 clones in the sample; around 80% occur only once, and roughly 7% lies in the top ten. The sequencing used PBMCs, collected from a glioma patient treated with radiotherapy, temozolomide or both. The receptor source for this set is a middle-aged man with glioma. Both conserved end residues are part of each CDR3. The D gene is left open where the match is weak. A row's size may be missing; if present it is once, few, many or a size class.

J gene: TRBJ1-5; CDR3 length: 16; D gene: NA; V gene: TRBV7-8; clone size: NA; CDR3 protein: CASSLNDLPWQQPQHF; CDR3 DNA: TGTGCCAGCAGCTTAAACGACCTCCCCTGGCAGCAGCCCCAGCATTTT
J gene: TRBJ2-1; CDR3 length: 15; D gene: NA; V gene: TRBV23-1; clone size: NA; CDR3 protein: CASSQGQGSYNEQFF; CDR3 DNA: TGCGCCAGCAGTCAGGGGCAGGGCTCCTACAATGAGCAGTTCTTC
J gene: TRBJ2-4; CDR3 length: 14; D gene: NA; V gene: TRBV4-3; clone size: NA; CDR3 protein: CASSQDEGRNIQYF; CDR3 DNA: TGCGCCAGCAGCCAAGACGAGGGCAGAAACATTCAGTACTTC
J gene: TRBJ2-4; CDR3 length: 16; D gene: TRBD1; V gene: TRBV7-2; clone size: NA; CDR3 protein: CASSSGQGRTKNIQYF; CDR3 DNA: TGTGCCAGCAGCTCGGGACAGGGGAGGACCAAAAACATTCAGTACTTC
J gene: TRBJ2-4; CDR3 length: 12; D gene: NA; V gene: TRBV7-2; clone size: NA; CDR3 protein: CASSYWGNIQYF; CDR3 DNA: TGTGCCAGCAGCTACTGGGGAAACATTCAGTACTTC
J gene: TRBJ2-1; CDR3 length: 14; D gene: NA; V gene: TRBV5-1; clone size: NA; CDR3 protein: CASSYGQQRNEQFF; CDR3 DNA: TGCGCCAGCAGCTACGGACAGCAGAGAAATGAGCAGTTCTTC
J gene: TRBJ2-3; CDR3 length: 16; D gene: TRBD2; V gene: TRBV7-9; clone size: NA; CDR3 protein: CASSPIAGGAADTQYF; CDR3 DNA: TGTGCCAGCAGCCCAATAGCGGGGGGGGCGGCAGATACGCAGTATTTT
J gene: TRBJ2-7; CDR3 length: 13; D gene: NA; V gene: TRBV5-1; clone size: NA; CDR3 protein: CASSLTQNYEQYF; CDR3 DNA: TGCGCCAGCAGCCTGACACAAAACTACGAGCAGTACTTC
J gene: TRBJ2-3; CDR3 length: 17; D gene: NA; V gene: TRBV18; clone size: NA; CDR3 protein: CASSPTPVRGRSDTQYF; CDR3 DNA: TGTGCCAGCTCACCAACTCCGGTCCGGGGACGTAGCGATACGCAGTATTTT
J gene: TRBJ2-3; CDR3 length: 16; D gene: TRBD2; V gene: TRBV7-2; clone size: NA; CDR3 protein: CASSPTWGSGGSAQYF; CDR3 DNA: TGTGCCAGCAGCCCAACTTGGGGTAGCGGGGGCAGTGCGCAGTATTTT
J gene: TRBJ2-7; CDR3 length: 16; D gene: TRBD2; V gene: TRBV4-2; clone size: NA; CDR3 protein: CASSQGSPAGAYEQYF; CDR3 DNA: TGTGCCAGCAGCCAAGGATCGCCAGCGGGGGCCTACGAGCAGTACTTC
J gene: TRBJ2-7; CDR3 length: 14; D gene: TRBD1; V gene: TRBV18; clone size: once; CDR3 protein: CASSPVQGVREQYF; CDR3 DNA: TGTGCCAGCTCACCGGTCCAGGGGGTGAGGGAGCAGTACTTC
J gene: TRBJ1-1; CDR3 length: 14; D gene: NA; V gene: TRBV9; clone size: few; CDR3 protein: CASSVVQIGTEAFF; CDR3 DNA: TGTGCCAGCAGCGTAGTCCAAATAGGGACTGAAGCTTTCTTT
J gene: TRBJ1-1; CDR3 length: 13; D gene: NA; V gene: TRBV21-1; clone size: NA; CDR3 protein: CATCQRGNTEAFF; CDR3 DNA: TGTGCCACCTGCCAGCGGGGGAACACTGAAGCTTTCTTT
J gene: TRBJ2-7; CDR3 length: 16; D gene: TRBD2; V gene: TRBV29-1; clone size: NA; CDR3 protein: CSVKRTSGSKTHEQYF; CDR3 DNA: TGCAGCGTGAAAAGGACTAGCGGGAGTAAAACCCACGAGCAGTACTTC
J gene: TRBJ1-1; CDR3 length: 14; D gene: NA; V gene: TRBV7-2; clone size: few; CDR3 protein: CASSLWAENTEAFF; CDR3 DNA: TGTGCCAGCAGCTTATGGGCAGAGAACACTGAAGCTTTCTTT
J gene: TRBJ1-1; CDR3 length: 15; D gene: TRBD1; V gene: TRBV7-2; clone size: NA; CDR3 protein: CASSPLTGGNTEAFF; CDR3 DNA: TGTGCCAGCAGCCCCCTGACAGGGGGGAACACTGAAGCTTTCTTT
J gene: TRBJ1-2; CDR3 length: 13; D gene: NA; V gene: TRBV25-1; clone size: NA; CDR3 protein: CASSGTANYGYTF; CDR3 DNA: TGTGCCAGCAGTGGAACAGCTAACTATGGCTACACCTTC
J gene: TRBJ1-4; CDR3 length: 15; D gene: NA; V gene: TRBV7-3; clone size: NA; CDR3 protein: CASSLMAVGTEKLFF; CDR3 DNA: TGTGCCAGCAGCTTAATGGCAGTGGGGACCGAAAAACTGTTTTTT
J gene: TRBJ2-1; CDR3 length: 16; D gene: TRBD2; V gene: TRBV5-1; clone size: NA; CDR3 protein: CASSYLRGGSYNEQFF; CDR3 DNA: TGCGCCAGCAGCTATTTAAGGGGAGGGTCCTACAATGAGCAGTTCTTC
J gene: TRBJ1-5; CDR3 length: 15; D gene: TRBD1; V gene: TRBV6-1; clone size: NA; CDR3 protein: CTSAPGGQIIRPQHF; CDR3 DNA: TGTACCAGCGCACCCGGGGGACAGATAATTCGGCCCCAGCATTTT
J gene: TRBJ2-3; CDR3 length: 16; D gene: TRBD2; V gene: TRBV9; clone size: NA; CDR3 protein: CASSVKFSGGGDTQYF; CDR3 DNA: TGTGCCAGCAGCGTAAAGTTCTCGGGAGGGGGAGATACGCAGTATTTT
J gene: TRBJ2-1; CDR3 length: 16; D gene: TRBD2; V gene: TRBV7-9; clone size: NA; CDR3 protein: CASSPLSAGGPTEQFF; CDR3 DNA: TGTGCCAGCAGCCCCCTTTCGGCGGGGGGGCCTACTGAGCAGTTCTTC
J gene: TRBJ2-1; CDR3 length: 15; D gene: NA; V gene: TRBV2; clone size: NA; CDR3 protein: CASSEALAVEALQFF; CDR3 DNA: TGTGCCAGCAGTGAAGCGTTGGCGGTAGAGGCGCTCCAGTTCTTC
J gene: TRBJ2-7; CDR3 length: 14; D gene: NA; V gene: TRBV28; clone size: NA; CDR3 protein: CASSHAGGVGEQYF; CDR3 DNA: TGTGCCAGCAGTCACGCAGGGGGGGTCGGGGAGCAGTACTTC
J gene: TRBJ2-4; CDR3 length: 13; D gene: TRBD2; V gene: TRBV30; clone size: NA; CDR3 protein: CAWSREDKNIQYF; CDR3 DNA: TGTGCCTGGAGTCGGGAGGACAAAAACATTCAGTACTTC
J gene: TRBJ1-5; CDR3 length: 14; D gene: NA; V gene: TRBV27; clone size: NA; CDR3 protein: CASRRDYSNQPQHF; CDR3 DNA: TGTGCCAGCAGGAGAGACTATAGCAATCAGCCCCAGCATTTT
J gene: TRBJ1-4; CDR3 length: 12; D gene: NA; V gene: TRBV7-9; clone size: NA; CDR3 protein: CASSPTDEKLFF; CDR3 DNA: TGTGCCAGCAGCCCCACCGATGAAAAACTGTTTTTT